This TCR beta chain was sequenced during a study of CD4 and CD8 cells across lung adenocarcinoma regions. CDR3 length: 15 residues. TCRdb itself ran the PCR reads through MiXCR, one entry per CDR3 protein. The sample lists about 5,300 distinct CDR3 sequences, approximately 67% occurring once. Donors had localized lung adenocarcinoma, a non-small cell lung cancer. Comments on this clonotype: An end of the junction differs from the germline gene, which may be a read error.

Sequencing was done on a sample of CD4+ T cells from the center of a lung tumor. The chain employs TRBV12-3 or TRBV12-4 and TRBJ1-4; 10 nucleotides agree with TRBD1. The receptor was isolated from a female donor with lung adenocarcinoma. The CD4 and CD8 labels of this study may be unreliable. DNA for the CDR3: TGTGCCAGCAGCTTAGCGGGACAGGGGAGTGAAAAACTGTTTTTT. Its translation is CASSLAGQGSEKLFF.